The clone carrying this T cell receptor beta chain was observed a handful of times. Its antigen is as yet unknown. This specimen comes from a study of CD4+ T cells in melanoma. Study-level findings and limits: CD8+ T cell, macrophage and B cell function reportedly correlated with neoantigen-specific CD4+ T cells. Reportedly, melanoma neoantigen-specific CD4+ T cells showed varied differentiation states.

Germline CDR1 ENHRY, CDR2 SYGVKD. The CDR3 has 13 residues. Trimming took off 8 bases at V and 6 bases at J, with 11 bases between the two ends. Measured with immunoSEQ multiplex PCR; TCRdb has only the in-frame clones, and not every one. The sample records roughly 10,000 clones, 55% to 75% being singletons. This chain uses TRBV10-3 with TRBJ1-6, with D possibly TRBD1 on 5 matching bases. The sequence came from a human donor with melanoma. Source material: cells from a culture (not recorded whether cultured in vitro). CDR3 DNA: TGTGCCATCTCAGGGCAGTCTAATTCACCCCTCCACTTT. It translates to CAISGQSNSPLHF.